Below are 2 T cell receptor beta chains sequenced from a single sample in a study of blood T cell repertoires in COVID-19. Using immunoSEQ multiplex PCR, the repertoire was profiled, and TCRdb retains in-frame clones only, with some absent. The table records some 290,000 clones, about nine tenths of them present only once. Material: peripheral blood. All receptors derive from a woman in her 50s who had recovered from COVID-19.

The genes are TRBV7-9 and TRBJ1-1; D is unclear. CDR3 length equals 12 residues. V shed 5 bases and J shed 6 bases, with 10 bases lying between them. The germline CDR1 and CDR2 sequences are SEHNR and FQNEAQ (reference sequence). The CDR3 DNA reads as TGTGCCAGCAGCGTACATCCACCTGAAGCTTTCTTT. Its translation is CASSVHPPEAFF.

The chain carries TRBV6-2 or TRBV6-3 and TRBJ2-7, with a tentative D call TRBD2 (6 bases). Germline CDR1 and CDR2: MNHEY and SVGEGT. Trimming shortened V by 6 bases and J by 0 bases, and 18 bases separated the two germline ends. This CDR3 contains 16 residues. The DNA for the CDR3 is TGTGCCAGCAGCAGGACTAAAGCAAGGAGCTCCTACGAGCAGTACTTC. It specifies CASSRTKARSSYEQYF.